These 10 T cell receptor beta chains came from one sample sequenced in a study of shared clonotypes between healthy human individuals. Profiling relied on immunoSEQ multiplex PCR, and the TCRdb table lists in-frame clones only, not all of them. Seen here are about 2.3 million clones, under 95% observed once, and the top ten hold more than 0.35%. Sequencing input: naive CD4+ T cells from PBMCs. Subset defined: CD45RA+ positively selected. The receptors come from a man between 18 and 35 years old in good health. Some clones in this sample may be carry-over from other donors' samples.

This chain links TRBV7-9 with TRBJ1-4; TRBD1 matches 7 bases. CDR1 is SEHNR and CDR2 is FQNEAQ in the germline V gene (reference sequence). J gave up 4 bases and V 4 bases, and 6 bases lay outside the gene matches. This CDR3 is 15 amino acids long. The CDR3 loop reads CASSSTDRDNEKLFF. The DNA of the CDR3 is TGTGCCAGCAGCTCAACCGACAGGGATAATGAAAAACTGTTTTTT. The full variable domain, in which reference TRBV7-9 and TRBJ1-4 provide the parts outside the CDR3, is DTGVSQNPRHKITKRGQNVTFRCDPISEHNRLYWYRQTLGQGPEFLTYFQNEAQLEKSRLLSDRFSAERPKGSFSTLEIQRTEQGDSAMYLCASSSTDRDNEKLFFGSGTQLSVL.

The CDR3 reads CASTPRHSAPEAFF. DNA of the CDR3: TGTGCCAGCACCCCCCGACACTCGGCGCCGGAAGCTTTCTTT. V gene TRBV21-1 combines with J gene TRBJ1-1; TRBD1 is the table's D call and was not checked against the DNA. TRBV21-1 is deemed a pseudogene. CDR3 length equals 14 residues.

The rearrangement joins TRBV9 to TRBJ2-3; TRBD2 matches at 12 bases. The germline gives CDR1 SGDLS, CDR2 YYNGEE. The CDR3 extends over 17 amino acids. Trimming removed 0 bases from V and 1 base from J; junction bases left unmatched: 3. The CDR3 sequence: CASSVDLAGGGTDTQYF. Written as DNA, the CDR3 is TGTGCCAGCAGCGTAGACCTAGCGGGAGGGGGCACAGATACGCAGTATTTT.

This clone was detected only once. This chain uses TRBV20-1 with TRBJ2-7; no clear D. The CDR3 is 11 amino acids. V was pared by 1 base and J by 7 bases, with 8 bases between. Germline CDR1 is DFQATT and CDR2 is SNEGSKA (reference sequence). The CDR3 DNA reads TGCAGTGCTAGAGGGCAGCTAGAGCAGTACTTC. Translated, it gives CSARGQLEQYF.

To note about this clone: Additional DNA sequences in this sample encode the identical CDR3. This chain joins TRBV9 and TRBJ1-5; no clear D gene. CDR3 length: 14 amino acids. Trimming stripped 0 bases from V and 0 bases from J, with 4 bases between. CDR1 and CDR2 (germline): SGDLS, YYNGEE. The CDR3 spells CASSVEGSNQPQHF. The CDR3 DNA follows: TGTGCCAGCAGCGTAGAGGGTAGCAATCAGCCCCAGCATTTT.

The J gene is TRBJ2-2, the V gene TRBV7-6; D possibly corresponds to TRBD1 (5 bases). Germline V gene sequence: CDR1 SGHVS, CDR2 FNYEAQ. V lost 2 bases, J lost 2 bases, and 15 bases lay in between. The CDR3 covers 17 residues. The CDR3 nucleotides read TGTGCCAGCAGCTTAATGTCTGCAGGGATTAACACCGGGGAGCTGTTTTTT. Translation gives CASSLMSAGINTGELFF.

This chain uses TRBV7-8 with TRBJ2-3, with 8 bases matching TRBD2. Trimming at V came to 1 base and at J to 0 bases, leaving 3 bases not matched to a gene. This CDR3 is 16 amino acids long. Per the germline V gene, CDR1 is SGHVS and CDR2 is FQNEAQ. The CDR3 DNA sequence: TGTGCCAGCAGCTTAGTGGGCGGGGGGAGCACAGATACGCAGTATTTT. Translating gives CASSLVGGGSTDTQYF.

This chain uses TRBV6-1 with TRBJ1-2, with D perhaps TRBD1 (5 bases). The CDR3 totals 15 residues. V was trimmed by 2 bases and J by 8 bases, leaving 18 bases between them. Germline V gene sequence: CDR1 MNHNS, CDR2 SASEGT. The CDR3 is CASSEMQGRRWGYTF. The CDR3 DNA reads TGTGCCAGCAGTGAAATGCAGGGACGACGGTGGGGCTACACCTTC.

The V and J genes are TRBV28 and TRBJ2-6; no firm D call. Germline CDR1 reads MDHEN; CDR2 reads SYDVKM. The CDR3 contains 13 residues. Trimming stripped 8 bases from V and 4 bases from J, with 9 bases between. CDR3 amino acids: CASRKPGANVLTF. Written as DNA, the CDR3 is TGTGCCAGCCGGAAGCCCGGGGCCAACGTCCTGACTTTC.

The DNA for the CDR3 is TGTGCCAGCAGCTTACCAGGGGTTACCTACAATGAGCAGTTCTTC. Encoded protein: CASSLPGVTYNEQFF. The rearrangement uses TRBV7-2 and TRBJ2-1, with D perhaps TRBD1 (6 bases). Per the germline V gene, CDR1 is SGHTA and CDR2 is FQGNSA. This CDR3 region has 15 residues. V was trimmed by 2 bases and J by 2 bases, leaving 10 bases between them. Using reference TRBV7-2 and TRBJ2-1 for the parts outside the CDR3, the full variable domain is GAGVSQSPSNKVTEKGKDVELRCDPISGHTALYWYRQSLGQGLEFLIYFQGNSAPDKSGLPSDRFSAERTGGSVSTLTIQRTQQEDSAVYLCASSLPGVTYNEQFFGPGTRLTVL.